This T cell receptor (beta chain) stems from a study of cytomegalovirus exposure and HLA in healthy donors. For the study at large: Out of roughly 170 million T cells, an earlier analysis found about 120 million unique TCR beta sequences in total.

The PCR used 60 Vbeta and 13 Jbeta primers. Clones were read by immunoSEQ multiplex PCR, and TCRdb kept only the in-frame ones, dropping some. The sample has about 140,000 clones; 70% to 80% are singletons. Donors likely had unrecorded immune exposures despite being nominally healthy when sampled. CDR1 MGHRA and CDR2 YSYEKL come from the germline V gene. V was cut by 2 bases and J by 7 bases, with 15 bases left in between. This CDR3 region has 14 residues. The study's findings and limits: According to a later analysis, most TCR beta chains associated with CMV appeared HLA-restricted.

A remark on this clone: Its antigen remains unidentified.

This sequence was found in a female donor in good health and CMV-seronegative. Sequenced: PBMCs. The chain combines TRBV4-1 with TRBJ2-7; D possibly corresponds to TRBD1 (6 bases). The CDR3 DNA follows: TGCGCCAGCAGCCAACCGGGACAAGTTTTTGAGCAGTACTTC. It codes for CASSQPGQVFEQYF.